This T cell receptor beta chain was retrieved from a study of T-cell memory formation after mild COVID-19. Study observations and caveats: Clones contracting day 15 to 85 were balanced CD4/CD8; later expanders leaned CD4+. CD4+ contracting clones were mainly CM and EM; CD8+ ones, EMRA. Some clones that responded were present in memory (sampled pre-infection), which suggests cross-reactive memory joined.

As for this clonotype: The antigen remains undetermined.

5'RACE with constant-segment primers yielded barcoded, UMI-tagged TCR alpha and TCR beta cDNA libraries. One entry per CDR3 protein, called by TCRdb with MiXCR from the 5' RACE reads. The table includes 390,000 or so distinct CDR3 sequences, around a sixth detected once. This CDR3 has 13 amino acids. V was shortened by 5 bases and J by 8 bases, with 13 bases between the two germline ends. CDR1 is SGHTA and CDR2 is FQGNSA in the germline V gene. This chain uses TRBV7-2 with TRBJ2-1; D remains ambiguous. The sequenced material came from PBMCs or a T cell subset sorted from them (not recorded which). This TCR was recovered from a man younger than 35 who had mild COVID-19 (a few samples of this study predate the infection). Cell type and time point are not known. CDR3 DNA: TGTGCCAGCAGCCTCCCGAGGATCCATGAGCAGTTCTTC. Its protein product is CASSLPRIHEQFF.